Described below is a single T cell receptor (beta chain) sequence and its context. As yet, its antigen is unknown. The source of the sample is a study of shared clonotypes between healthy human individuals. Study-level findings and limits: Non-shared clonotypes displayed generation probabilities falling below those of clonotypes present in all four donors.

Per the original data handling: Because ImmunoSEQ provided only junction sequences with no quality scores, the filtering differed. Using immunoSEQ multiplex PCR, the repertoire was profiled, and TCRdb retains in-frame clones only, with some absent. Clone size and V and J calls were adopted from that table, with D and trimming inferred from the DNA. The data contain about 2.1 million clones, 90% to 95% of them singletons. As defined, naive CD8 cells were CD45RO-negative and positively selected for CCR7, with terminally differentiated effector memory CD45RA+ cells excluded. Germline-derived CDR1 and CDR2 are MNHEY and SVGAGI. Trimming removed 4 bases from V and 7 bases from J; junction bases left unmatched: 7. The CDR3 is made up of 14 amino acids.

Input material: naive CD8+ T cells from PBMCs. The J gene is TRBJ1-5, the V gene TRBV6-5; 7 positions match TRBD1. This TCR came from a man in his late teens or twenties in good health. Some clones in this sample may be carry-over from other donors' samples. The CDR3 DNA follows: TGTGCCAGCAGTTCTCGAGGGGGCCGGCAGCCCCAGCATTTT. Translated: CASSSRGGRQPQHF.